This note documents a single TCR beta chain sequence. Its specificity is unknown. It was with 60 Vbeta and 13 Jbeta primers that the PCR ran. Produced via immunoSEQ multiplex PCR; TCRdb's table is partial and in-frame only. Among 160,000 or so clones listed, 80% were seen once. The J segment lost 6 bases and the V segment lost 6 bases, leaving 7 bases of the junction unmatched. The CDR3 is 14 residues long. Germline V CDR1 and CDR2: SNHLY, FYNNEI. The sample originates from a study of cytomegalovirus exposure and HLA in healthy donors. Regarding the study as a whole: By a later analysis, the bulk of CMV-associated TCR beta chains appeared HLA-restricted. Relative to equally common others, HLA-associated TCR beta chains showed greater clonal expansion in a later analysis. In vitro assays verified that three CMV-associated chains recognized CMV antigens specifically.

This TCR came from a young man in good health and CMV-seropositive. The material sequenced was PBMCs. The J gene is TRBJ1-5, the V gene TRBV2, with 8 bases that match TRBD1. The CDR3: CASSGQGLSQPQHF. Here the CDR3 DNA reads TGTGCCAGCAGCGGACAGGGCCTAAGTCAGCCCCAGCATTTT.